This T cell receptor (beta chain) derives from a study of cytomegalovirus exposure and HLA in healthy donors. 13 Jbeta primers and 60 Vbeta primers were used for the PCR. Assay used: immunoSEQ multiplex PCR; TCRdb lists only in-frame clones, some missing. The table includes around 200,000 clones, 80% detected once. The germline V gene has CDR1 SGDLS and CDR2 YYNGEE. Trimming pared 0 bases from V and 8 bases from J, leaving 17 bases between. This CDR3 is 16 amino acids long. The material sequenced was PBMCs. This sequence joins TRBV9 and TRBJ1-4; the D gene is possibly TRBD1 (5 bases). This clonotype was sampled from a boy between 10 and 17 years old in good health and CMV-seronegative. DNA for the CDR3: TGTGCCAGCAGCGTAGGGTTGGGGGGGATTGCGGAAAAACTGTTTTTT. It specifies CASSVGLGGIAEKLFF. Supplemented by reference TRBV9 and TRBJ1-4, the full variable domain reads DSGVTQTPKHLITATGQRVTLRCSPRSGDLSVYWYQQSLDQGLQFLIQYYNGEERAKGNILERFSAQQFPDLHSELNLSSLELGDSALYFCASSVGLGGIAEKLFFGSGTQLSVL.